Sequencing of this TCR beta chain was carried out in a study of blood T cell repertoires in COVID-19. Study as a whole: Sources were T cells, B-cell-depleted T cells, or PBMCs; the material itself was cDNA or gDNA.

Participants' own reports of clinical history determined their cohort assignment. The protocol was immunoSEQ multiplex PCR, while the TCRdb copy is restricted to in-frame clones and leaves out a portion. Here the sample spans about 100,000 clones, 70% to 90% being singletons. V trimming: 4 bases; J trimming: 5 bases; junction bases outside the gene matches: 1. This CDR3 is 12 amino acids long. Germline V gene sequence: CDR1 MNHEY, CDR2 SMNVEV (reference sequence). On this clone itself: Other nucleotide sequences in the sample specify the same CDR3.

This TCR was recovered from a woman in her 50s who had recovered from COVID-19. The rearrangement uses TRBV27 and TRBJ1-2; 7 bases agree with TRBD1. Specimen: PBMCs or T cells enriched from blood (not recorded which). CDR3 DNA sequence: TGTGCCAGCAGTTCAGGGGGGTATGGCTACACCTTC. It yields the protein CASSSGGYGYTF.